Listed below are T cell receptor beta chains from one sample, sequenced in a study of blood T cell repertoires in COVID-19. The method was immunoSEQ multiplex PCR; TCRdb's version includes in-frame clones alone and lacks a portion of them. The sample shows about 290,000 clones, roughly 88% of them seen only once. Specimen: peripheral blood. All receptors derive from a woman in her twenties or thirties with active or convalescent COVID-19. Each CDR3 is given with its conserved first and last residue. Fields, in order: J gene, clone size, D gene, V gene, CDR3 DNA, CDR3 protein. The D gene is left open where the match is weak. Only part of the rows carry a size: once, few, many, or a class if the clone is expanded.

>TRBJ2-5|NA|NA|TRBV5-8
TGTGCCAGCAGCGCCATGAGAGAGACCCAGTACTTC
CASSAMRETQYF
>TRBJ1-5|NA|NA|TRBV2
TGTGCCAGCAGTGAAGAAAGGGAGTCCCAGCCCCAGCATTTT
CASSEERESQPQHF
>TRBJ1-2|NA|TRBD1|TRBV27
TGTGCCACCGCCGGAAAGGACAGGGTTTTTTCCTCCGGCTACACCTTC
CATAGKDRVFSSGYTF
>TRBJ1-1|NA|TRBD1|TRBV7-2
TGTGCCAGCAGCTCCCACCCTACAGGGGCAACTGAAGCTTTCTTT
CASSSHPTGATEAFF
>TRBJ1-3|few|TRBD1|TRBV28
TGTGCCAGCAGTTGGGACAGGGTGGCTGGAAACACCATATATTTT
CASSWDRVAGNTIYF
>TRBJ2-1|NA|TRBD2|TRBV18
TGTGCCAGCTCACCACTGGCTAGCGGGGGGGCCCATGAGCAGTTCTTC
CASSPLASGGAHEQFF
>TRBJ2-7|NA|NA|TRBV7-9
TGTGCCAGCAGCTTAGGCGTCCAACCCTACGAGCAGTACTTC
CASSLGVQPYEQYF
>TRBJ1-2|NA|NA|TRBV28
TGTGCCAGCAGGCATCAGGGCTCATCAGGCTACACCTTC
CASRHQGSSGYTF
>TRBJ1-2|NA|TRBD1|TRBV14
TGTGCCAGCAGCCAATTTCCCCGACAGGGGTCTAACTATGGCTACACCTTC
CASSQFPRQGSNYGYTF
>TRBJ1-5|NA|NA|TRBV10-2
TGCGCCAGCAGTGAGTCGAGGGATCAGCCCCAGCATTTT
CASSESRDQPQHF
>TRBJ1-6|NA|TRBD1|TRBV7-8
TGTGCCAGCAGCTTAGCCGGGACAGGGGGCAATTCACCCCTCCACTTT
CASSLAGTGGNSPLHF
>TRBJ2-7|NA|NA|TRBV2
TGTGCCAGCTGTTCCCTCGGGTACGAGCAGTACTTC
CASCSLGYEQYF
>TRBJ2-2|NA|NA|TRBV24-1
TGTGCCACCGGGGGAAGGGAGGTGGAGCTGTTTTTT
CATGGREVELFF
>TRBJ2-7|once|NA|TRBV6-1
TGTGCCAGCAGTGAACGGCTGGGGAGCGAGCAGTACTTC
CASSERLGSEQYF
>TRBJ2-1|NA|TRBD2|TRBV24-1
TGTGCCACCAGTGACCCCACCCCGGGACTAGCGGACAATGAGCAGTTCTTC
CATSDPTPGLADNEQFF
>TRBJ2-1|once|NA|TRBV7-3
TGTGCCAGCAGCTTAAGCCCGGTGGAGGGTGGCAATGAGCAGTTCTTC
CASSLSPVEGGNEQFF
>TRBJ1-5|NA|NA|TRBV28
TGTGCCAGCAAACCGGGGTTTGCTCAGCCCCAGCATTTT
CASKPGFAQPQHF
>TRBJ1-1|NA|NA|TRBV18
TGTGCCAGCTCACCAAGCAGGGATGGCAGTGAAGCTTTCTTT
CASSPSRDGSEAFF
>TRBJ2-1|NA|NA|TRBV6-2/TRBV6-3
TGTGCCAGCAGTTACTCCCGGACAGCGAGCTCCTACAATGAGCAGTTCTTC
CASSYSRTASSYNEQFF
>TRBJ2-2|NA|TRBD1|TRBV27
TGTGCCAGCAACCGACAGGGGGCCACCGGGGAGCTGTTTTTT
CASNRQGATGELFF
>TRBJ1-4|NA|NA|TRBV2
TGTGCCAGCAGTGTCTTAGGGGATGAAAAACTGTTTTTT
CASSVLGDEKLFF
>TRBJ2-1|NA|NA|TRBV5-4
TGTGCCAGCAGCTTGGAACAGGGATATGGTGAGCAGTTCTTC
CASSLEQGYGEQFF
>TRBJ1-1|NA|NA|TRBV6-5
TGTGCCAGCAGCCGGAGGTTCGGGGGGGACACTGAAGCTTTCTTT
CASSRRFGGDTEAFF
>TRBJ1-2|NA|NA|TRBV2
TGTGCCAGCAGTGACGTGGGCAGGGTCGGTCCCCGATATGGCTACACCTTC
CASSDVGRVGPRYGYTF
>TRBJ1-2|NA|NA|TRBV24-1
TGTGCCACCGTCGACCCGGGGGGGAAGAACTATGGCTACACCTTC
CATVDPGGKNYGYTF
>TRBJ2-3|NA|NA|TRBV5-4
TGTGCCAGCAGCTCCCGGGACATTATCACAGATACGCAGTATTTT
CASSSRDIITDTQYF
>TRBJ1-2|NA|TRBD1|TRBV2
TGTGCCAGCAGTACAGGGGTCGGCTACACCTTC
CASSTGVGYTF
>TRBJ2-7|few|NA|TRBV5-1
TGCGCCAGCAGCTTGGAGGGCAGGGCCATGGGTGAGCAGTACTTC
CASSLEGRAMGEQYF
>TRBJ2-3|NA|NA|TRBV9
TGTGCCAGCTGGGACTCCCACACAGATACGCAGTATTTT
CASWDSHTDTQYF
>TRBJ2-7|NA|NA|TRBV7-2
TGTGCCAGCAGCTTAGGATTCCCCGGGAGTACCTACGAGCAGTACTTC
CASSLGFPGSTYEQYF
>TRBJ1-6|NA|NA|TRBV30
TGTGCCTGGAGTAATACTCTGAGCGGGACATTGAATTCACCCCTCCACTTT
CAWSNTLSGTLNSPLHF
>TRBJ2-2|NA|NA|TRBV7-7
TGTGCTAGCAGCCCAAGTGGAGGGACCGGGGAGCTGTTTTTT
CASSPSGGTGELFF
>TRBJ1-5|NA|TRBD1|TRBV28
TGTGCCAGCAGTTTAGTGACAGGGGGATTCTATAGCAATCAGCCCCAGCATTTT
CASSLVTGGFYSNQPQHF
>TRBJ2-2|NA|NA|TRBV19
TGTGCCAGTCGACAGGCCCCGGGGACCGGGGAGCTGTTTTTT
CASRQAPGTGELFF
>TRBJ1-5|once|TRBD1|TRBV3-1/TRBV3-2
TGTGCCAGCACCCGATCCCCAGGGGGGTATCAGCCCCAGCATTTT
CASTRSPGGYQPQHF
>TRBJ1-6|NA|NA|TRBV9
TGTGCCAGCAGCCCGCGCGTAGGAGGGGTGGGAAGCTCCTATAATTCACCCCTCCACTTT
CASSPRVGGVGSSYNSPLHF
>TRBJ2-7|few|TRBD1|TRBV7-9
TGTGCCAGCAGCCAGTCCGGGACAGGGTTCCACGAGCAGTACTTC
CASSQSGTGFHEQYF
>TRBJ2-3|NA|TRBD2|TRBV29-1
TGCAGCGTTAGGGCTAGCGGGGGCTCGAGAACAGATACGCAGTATTTT
CSVRASGGSRTDTQYF
>TRBJ2-3|few|NA|TRBV5-6
TGTGCCAGCACCCTGGACATGATTACAGATACGCAGTATTTT
CASTLDMITDTQYF
>TRBJ1-1|few|NA|TRBV18
TGTGCCAGCAGCGGACGGGTGAACACTGAAGCTTTCTTT
CASSGRVNTEAFF
>TRBJ2-3|NA|TRBD2|TRBV5-4
TGTGCCAGCAGCTTTCTATCCAGCGGGGGAGGCACAGATACGCAGTATTTT
CASSFLSSGGGTDTQYF
>TRBJ2-7|NA|NA|TRBV7-8
TGTGCCAGCAGCTTAGCCAGGGGGCGGGAGGAGCAGTACTTC
CASSLARGREEQYF
>TRBJ1-4|few|NA|TRBV27
TGTGCCAGCAGCCGCGGTTGGGGGCAGGACATCGAAAAACTGTTTTTT
CASSRGWGQDIEKLFF
>TRBJ1-2|NA|NA|TRBV1
TGCACCAGCAGCCCACCTCAGCCGTCTAGGGGCTACACCTTC
CTSSPPQPSRGYTF
>TRBJ2-3|NA|TRBD1|TRBV30
TGTGCCTGGAGTGCGACAGGGCAGACGCAGTATTTT
CAWSATGQTQYF
>TRBJ2-2|NA|NA|TRBV11-1
TGTGCCAGCAGGACTGACAGTAACACCGGGGAGCTGTTTTTT
CASRTDSNTGELFF
>TRBJ1-2|NA|NA|TRBV27
TGTGCCAGCAGCCCCCCAGGGAATCGGGCAATCTATGGCTACACCTTC
CASSPPGNRAIYGYTF